This TCR beta chain was recorded in a study of blood T cell repertoires in COVID-19. In the study overall: The United States, Italy and Spain supplied acute and convalescent COVID-19 samples.

In the original workflow: Estimated nucleated cell counts came from reference gene primer amplification. Using immunoSEQ multiplex PCR, the repertoire was profiled, and TCRdb retains in-frame clones only, with some absent. V and J calls and clone size are given by that table; D and trimming were obtained from the DNA. The repertoire holds hundreds of thousands of clones, with roughly 85% as singletons. The CDR3 length is 13 residues. Trimming took 3 bases from V and 6 from J, leaving 6 bases between them. Germline V gene sequence: CDR1 SNHLY, CDR2 FYNNEI. Sequenced input: peripheral blood. The receptor comes from a man in his fifties or sixties with active or convalescent COVID-19. The genes are TRBV2 and TRBJ1-6; no reliable D call. CDR3 sequence reads: CASSDEVNSPLHF. The CDR3 DNA reads TGTGCCAGCAGTGATGAGGTTAATTCACCCCTCCACTTT. Drawing the rest from reference TRBV2 and TRBJ1-6, the complete variable domain is EPEVTQTPSHQVTQMGQEVILRCVPISNHLYFYWYRQILGQKVEFLVSFYNNEISEKSEIFDDQFSVERPDGSNFTLKIRSTKLEDSAMYFCASSDEVNSPLHFGNGTRLTVT.